A few counts support the clone carrying this T cell receptor beta chain. These data are taken from a study of blood T cell repertoires in COVID-19. Study at large: The United States, Italy and Spain supplied acute and convalescent COVID-19 samples. PBMCs, B-cell-depleted T cells, or T cells were the source of the cDNA or gDNA that made up the material.

CDR3 length equals 16 residues. In germline, CDR1 is SGDLS, CDR2 YYNGEE. V shed 0 bases and J 7 bases; nucleotides not matched to a gene: 10. In the original processing: Cell counts per sample came from amplifying reference gene primers. Using immunoSEQ multiplex PCR, the repertoire was profiled, and TCRdb retains in-frame clones only, with some absent. That table gives V, J and clone size, and the DNA gave D and trimming. The sample lists under 300,000 clones; approximately 89% were seen once. This receptor was identified in a woman between 40 and 55 years old who had recovered from COVID-19. Sample: peripheral blood. This chain links TRBV9 with TRBJ2-1; 7 positions match TRBD2. The CDR3 DNA sequence: TGTGCCAGCAGCGTAGCTGGCAATCGGGGGGAGAATGAGCAGTTCTTC. Translated, it gives CASSVAGNRGENEQFF.